This TCR beta chain is drawn from a study of siplizumab effects on memory and regulatory T cells. CDR1 SEHNR and CDR2 FQNEAQ come from the germline V gene (reference sequence). The CDR3 has 13 amino acids. V shed 3 bases and J shed 3 bases, with 6 bases lying between them. Profiled with immunoSEQ multiplex PCR; TCRdb holds only in-frame clones, not every one. The sample has tens of thousands of clones, 95% to 97% seen once. Notes on this clone: Its antigen is currently unknown.

Overall study findings and caveats: Alloreactive sequences tracing back to unstimulated CD4+ memory cells fell significantly with siplizumab.

Sequenced sample: naive CD4+ T cells sorted from blood. The TCR originated in a human donor in good health. The chain is built from TRBV7-9 and TRBJ1-5, with D perhaps TRBD1 (5 bases). CDR3 bases: TGTGCCAGCAGCTTGGGGCCCAATCAGCCCCAGCATTTT. Translation gives CASSLGPNQPQHF.